This T cell receptor beta chain is drawn from a study of Graves' ophthalmopathy and Graves' hyperthyroidism. This clonotype was observed at least ten times. Its antigen is currently unknown. Overall study results and limits: Also, most clonotypes expanded in the thyroid above 0.001 frequency appeared in blood.

Germline loops: CDR1 SGHVS, CDR2 FQNEAQ. The CDR3 has 16 residues. Trimming stripped 4 bases from V and 1 base from J, with 11 bases between. TCR beta CDR3 amplification used RNA transcripts. First-round RT-PCR employed HTBI primers, with a second-round multiplex PCR after it. MiXCR, applied by TCRdb to the multiplex PCR reads, yields one record per CDR3 protein. The repertoire holds more than 550,000 distinct CDR3 sequences, with 35% to 50% as singletons. The V gene is TRBV7-8, the J gene TRBJ2-6, with D hard to call. This clonotype was obtained from an adult man with Graves' ophthalmopathy. Sequenced: peripheral blood. CDR3 amino acids: CASSSPRSSGANVLTF. The CDR3 coding sequence is TGTGCCAGCAGCTCCCCCAGGTCGTCTGGGGCCAACGTCCTGACTTTC.